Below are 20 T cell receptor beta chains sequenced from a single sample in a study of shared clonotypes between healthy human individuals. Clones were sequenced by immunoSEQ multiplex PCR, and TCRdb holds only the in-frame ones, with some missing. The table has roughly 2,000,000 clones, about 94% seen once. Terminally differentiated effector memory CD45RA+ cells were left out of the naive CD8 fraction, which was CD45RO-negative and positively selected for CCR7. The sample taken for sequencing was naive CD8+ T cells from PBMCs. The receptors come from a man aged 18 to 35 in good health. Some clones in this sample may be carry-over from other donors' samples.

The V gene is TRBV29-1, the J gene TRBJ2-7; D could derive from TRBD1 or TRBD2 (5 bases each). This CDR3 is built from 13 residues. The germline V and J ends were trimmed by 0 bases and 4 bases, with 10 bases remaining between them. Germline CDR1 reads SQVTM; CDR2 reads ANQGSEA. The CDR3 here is CSVEEGPGYEQYF. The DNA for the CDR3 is TGCAGCGTTGAAGAGGGGCCGGGGTACGAGCAGTACTTC.

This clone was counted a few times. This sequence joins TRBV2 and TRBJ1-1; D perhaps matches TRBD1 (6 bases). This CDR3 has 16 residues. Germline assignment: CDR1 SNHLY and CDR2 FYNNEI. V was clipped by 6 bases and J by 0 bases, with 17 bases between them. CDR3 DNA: TGTGCCAGCAGCCTTACTCCGGGACAACTGAACACTGAAGCTTTCTTT. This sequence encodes CASSLTPGQLNTEAFF. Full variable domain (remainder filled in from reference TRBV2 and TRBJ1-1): EPEVTQTPSHQVTQMGQEVILRCVPISNHLYFYWYRQILGQKVEFLVSFYNNEISEKSEIFDDQFSVERPDGSNFTLKIRSTKLEDSAMYFCASSLTPGQLNTEAFFGQGTRLTVV.

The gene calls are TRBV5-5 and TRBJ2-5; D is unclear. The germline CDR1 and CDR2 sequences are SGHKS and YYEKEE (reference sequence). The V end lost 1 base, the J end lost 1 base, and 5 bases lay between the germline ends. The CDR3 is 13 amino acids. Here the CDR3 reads CASSLWSQETQYF. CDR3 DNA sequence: TGTGCCAGCAGCTTGTGGAGCCAAGAGACCCAGTACTTC.

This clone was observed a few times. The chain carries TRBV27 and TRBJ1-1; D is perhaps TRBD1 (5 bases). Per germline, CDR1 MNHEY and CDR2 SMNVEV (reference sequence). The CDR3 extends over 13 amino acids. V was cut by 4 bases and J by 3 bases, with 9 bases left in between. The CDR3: CASSSGSDTEAFF. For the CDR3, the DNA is TGTGCCAGCAGTTCAGGGTCAGACACTGAAGCTTTCTTT.

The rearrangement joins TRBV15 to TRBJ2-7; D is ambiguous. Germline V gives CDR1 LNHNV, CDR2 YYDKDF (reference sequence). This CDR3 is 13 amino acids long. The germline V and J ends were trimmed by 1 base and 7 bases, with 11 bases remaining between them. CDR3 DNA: TGTGCCACCAGCAGAGTGCTAGTTCGGGAGCAGTACTTC. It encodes CATSRVLVREQYF. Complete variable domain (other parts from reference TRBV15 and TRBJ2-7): DAMVIQNPRYQVTQFGKPVTLSCSQTLNHNVMYWYQQKSSQAPKLLFHYYDKDFNNEADTPDNFQSRRPNTSFCFLDIRSPGLGDTAMYLCATSRVLVREQYFGPGTRLTVT.

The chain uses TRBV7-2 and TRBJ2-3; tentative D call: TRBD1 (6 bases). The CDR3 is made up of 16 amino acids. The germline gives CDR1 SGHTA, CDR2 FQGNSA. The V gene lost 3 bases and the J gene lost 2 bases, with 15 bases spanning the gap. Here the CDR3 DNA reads TGTGCCAGCAGCTTCGGGCAGGGGCTGTACACAGATACGCAGTATTTT. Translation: CASSFGQGLYTDTQYF.

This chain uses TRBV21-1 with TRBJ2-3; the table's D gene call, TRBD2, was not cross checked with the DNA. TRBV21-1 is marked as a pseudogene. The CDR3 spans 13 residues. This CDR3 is CASSRTSTDTQYF. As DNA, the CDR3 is TGTGCCAGCAGCAGGACTAGTACAGATACGCAGTATTTT.

The CDR3 DNA sequence: TGTGCCAGCATCCGGGGGCGGACAAATGAGCAGTTCTTC. Translation gives CASIRGRTNEQFF. V gene TRBV11-2 combines with J gene TRBJ2-1; D could derive from TRBD1 or TRBD2 (6 bases each). Germline V gene lookup returns CDR1 SGHAT and CDR2 FQNNGV. Trimming removed 7 bases at V and 7 bases at J, with 14 bases between. The CDR3 totals 13 residues.

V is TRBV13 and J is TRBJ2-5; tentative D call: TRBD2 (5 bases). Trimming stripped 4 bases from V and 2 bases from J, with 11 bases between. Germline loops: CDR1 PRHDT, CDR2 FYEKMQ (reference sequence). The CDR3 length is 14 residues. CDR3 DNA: TGTGCCAGCAGCTCGCCGGGAAATCAAGAGACCCAGTACTTC. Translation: CASSSPGNQETQYF.

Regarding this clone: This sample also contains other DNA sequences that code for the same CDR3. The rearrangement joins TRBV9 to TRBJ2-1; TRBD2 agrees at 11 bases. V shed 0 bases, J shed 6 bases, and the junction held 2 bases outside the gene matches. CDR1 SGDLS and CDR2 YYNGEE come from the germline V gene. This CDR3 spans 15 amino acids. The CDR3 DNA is TGTGCCAGCAGCGTAGACGGGACTAGCGGCAATGAGCAGTTCTTC. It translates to CASSVDGTSGNEQFF.

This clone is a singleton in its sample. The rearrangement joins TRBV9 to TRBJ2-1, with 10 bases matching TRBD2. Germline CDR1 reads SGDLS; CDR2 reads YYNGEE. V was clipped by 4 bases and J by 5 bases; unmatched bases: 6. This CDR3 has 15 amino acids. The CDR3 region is CASSPHLAGDNEQFF. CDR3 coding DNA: TGTGCCAGCAGCCCCCACCTAGCGGGAGACAATGAGCAGTTCTTC.

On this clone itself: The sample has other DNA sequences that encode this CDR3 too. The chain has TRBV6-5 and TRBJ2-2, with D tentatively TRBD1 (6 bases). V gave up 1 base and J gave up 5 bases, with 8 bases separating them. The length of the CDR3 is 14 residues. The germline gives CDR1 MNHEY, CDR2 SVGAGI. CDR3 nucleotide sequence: TGTGCCAGCAGTTACTTAGGGGGAACCGGGGAGCTGTTTTTT. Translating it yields CASSYLGGTGELFF.

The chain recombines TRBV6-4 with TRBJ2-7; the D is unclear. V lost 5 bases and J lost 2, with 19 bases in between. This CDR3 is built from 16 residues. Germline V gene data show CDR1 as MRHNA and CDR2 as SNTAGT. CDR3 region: CASSRTSRKRPYEQYF. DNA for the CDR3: TGTGCCAGCAGTAGGACGAGCCGAAAAAGGCCCTACGAGCAGTACTTC.

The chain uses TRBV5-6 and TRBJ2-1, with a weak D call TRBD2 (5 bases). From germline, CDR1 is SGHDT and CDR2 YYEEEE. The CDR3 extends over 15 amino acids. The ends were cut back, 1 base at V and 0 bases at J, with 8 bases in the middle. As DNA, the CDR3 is TGTGCCAGCAGCTTGCGCGGGTACTCCTACAATGAGCAGTTCTTC. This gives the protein CASSLRGYSYNEQFF.

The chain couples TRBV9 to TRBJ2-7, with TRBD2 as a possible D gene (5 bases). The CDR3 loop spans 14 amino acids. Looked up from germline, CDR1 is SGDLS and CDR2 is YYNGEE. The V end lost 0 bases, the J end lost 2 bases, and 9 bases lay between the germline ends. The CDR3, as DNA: TGTGCCAGCAGCGTAGTCGGGGTACCCTACGAGCAGTACTTC. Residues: CASSVVGVPYEQYF.

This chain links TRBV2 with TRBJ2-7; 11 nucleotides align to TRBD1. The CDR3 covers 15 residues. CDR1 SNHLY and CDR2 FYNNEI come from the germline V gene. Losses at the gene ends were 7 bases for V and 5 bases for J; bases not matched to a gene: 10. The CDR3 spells CASTAGQGAGDEQYF. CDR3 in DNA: TGTGCCAGCACAGCAGGACAGGGGGCCGGGGACGAGCAGTACTTC.

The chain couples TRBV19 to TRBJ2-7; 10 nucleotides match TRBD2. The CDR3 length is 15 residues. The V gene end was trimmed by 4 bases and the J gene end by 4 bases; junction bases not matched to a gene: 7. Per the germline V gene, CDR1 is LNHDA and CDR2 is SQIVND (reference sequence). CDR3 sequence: CASSTLAGDLYEQYF. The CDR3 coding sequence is TGTGCCAGTAGTACGCTAGCGGGAGATCTGTACGAGCAGTACTTC.

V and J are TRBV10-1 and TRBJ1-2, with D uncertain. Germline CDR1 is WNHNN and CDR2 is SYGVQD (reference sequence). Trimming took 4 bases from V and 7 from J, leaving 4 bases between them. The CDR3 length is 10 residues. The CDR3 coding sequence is TGCGCCAGCAGTGCTCCTGGCTACACCTTC. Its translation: CASSAPGYTF.

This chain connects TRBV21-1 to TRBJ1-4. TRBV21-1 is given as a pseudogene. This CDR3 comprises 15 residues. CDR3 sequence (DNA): TGTGCCAGCAGCAAACGACCTAACGGAGGGGAAAAACTGTTTTTT. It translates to CASSKRPNGGEKLFF.

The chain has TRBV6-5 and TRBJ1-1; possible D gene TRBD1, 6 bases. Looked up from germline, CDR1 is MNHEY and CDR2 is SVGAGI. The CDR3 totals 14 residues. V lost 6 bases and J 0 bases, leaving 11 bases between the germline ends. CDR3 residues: CASSQGTLNTEAFF. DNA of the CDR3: TGTGCCAGCAGCCAGGGGACCCTGAACACTGAAGCTTTCTTT.